These 24 T cell receptor beta chains share one sample of origin, sequenced in a study of T cell repertoires in cytomegalovirus infection. Their recognized antigens are unknown. TCRdb reprocessed the reads via MiXCR and lists one record per CDR3 protein. The data show about 920,000 distinct CDR3 sequences, with under 40% seen just once and roughly 13% held by the top ten. The specimen was cultured CD8+ T cells from PBMCs, collected from culture after CMV antigen stimulation. The receptors originated from a human donor in good health (CMV status not recorded). Some clones in this sample may be carry-over from other donors' samples.

This clonotype was recorded many times. The chain recombines TRBV7-8 with TRBJ2-1, with 9 bases lining up with TRBD2. V shed 1 base, J shed 7 bases, and the junction held 5 bases outside the gene matches. Looked up from germline, CDR1 is SGHVS and CDR2 is FQNEAQ. This CDR3 has 15 residues. The CDR3 region is CASSLGLAGLNEQFF. In DNA form, the CDR3 reads TGTGCCAGCAGCTTAGGTCTAGCGGGGTTAAATGAGCAGTTCTTC.

The chain couples TRBV6-6 to TRBJ2-1, with 8 bases fitting TRBD1. From germline, CDR1 is MNHNY and CDR2 SVGAGI (reference sequence). V dropped 5 bases and J dropped 5; count of bases not matched to a gene: 8. CDR3 size: 15 residues. The CDR3 is CASSTDREANNEQFF. CDR3 DNA sequence: TGTGCCAGCAGTACGGACAGGGAAGCTAACAATGAGCAGTTCTTC.

The V and J genes are TRBV12-3 or TRBV12-4 and TRBJ1-1; no definite D call. V dropped 1 base and J dropped 5 bases, with 14 bases sitting between them. This CDR3 contains 15 residues. CDR3 bases: TGTGCCAGCAGTTTAGGGGCCGGGTTGTGGACTGAAGCTTTCTTT. Its translation: CASSLGAGLWTEAFF.

The chain has TRBV4-1 and TRBJ2-5; D might be TRBD2 (6 bases). V was trimmed by 3 bases and J by 4 bases, leaving 15 bases between them. Per the germline V gene, CDR1 is MGHRA and CDR2 is YSYEKL. This CDR3 has 15 amino acids. The DNA for the CDR3 is TGCGCCAGCAGCCACTCCACCGCCGGGGGAGAGACCCAGTACTTC. The encoded protein is CASSHSTAGGETQYF.

The sample holds many counts of this clonotype. This chain connects TRBV6-1 to TRBJ1-1, with D unclear. CDR3 length: 15 residues. The germline CDR1 and CDR2 sequences are MNHNS and SASEGT. V gave up 2 bases and J gave up 3 bases, with 13 bases separating them. CDR3 nucleotide sequence: TGTGCCAGCAGTGAAAAGACAACAGAATACACTGAAGCTTTCTTT. It translates to CASSEKTTEYTEAFF.

The chain joins TRBV7-6 to TRBJ1-1; D is unresolved. This CDR3 is 13 amino acids long. CDR1 and CDR2 from the germline V gene are SGHVS and FNYEAQ. Trimming removed 0 bases at V and 8 bases at J, with 10 bases between. DNA of the CDR3: TGTGCCAGCAGCTTAGCGGTTCTACGGGAAGCTTTCTTT. Residues: CASSLAVLREAFF.

The CDR3 bases are TGTGCCACCAGCAGAGAGGGGGGTGGTCAGCCCCAGCATTTT. Translated, it gives CATSREGGGQPQHF. The V call is TRBV15, the J call TRBJ1-5; D is possibly TRBD1 (5 bases). The V end lost 0 bases, the J end lost 6 bases, and 9 bases lay between the germline ends. CDR1 and CDR2 (germline): LNHNV, YYDKDF (reference sequence). CDR3 length equals 14 residues.

The chain is built from TRBV7-8 and TRBJ1-1, with 12 bases aligning to TRBD1. The CDR3 has 15 residues. V lost 5 bases to trimming and J lost 4 bases; unmatched junction nucleotides: 5. Germline V gives CDR1 SGHVS, CDR2 FQNEAQ. The CDR3 nucleotides read TGTGCCAGCAGCCAGGGGACAGGGGGCATCACTGAAGCTTTCTTT. Its translation is CASSQGTGGITEAFF.

This clonotype was observed a handful of times. V gene TRBV7-2 combines with J gene TRBJ1-1; 10 positions match TRBD1. The CDR3 is made up of 15 amino acids. V was pared by 5 bases and J by 1 base, with 4 bases of the junction left unmatched. CDR1 and CDR2 from the germline V gene are SGHTA and FQGNSA. In DNA form, the CDR3 reads TGTGCCAGCAGCCACCGGGACAGGGGGAACACTGAAGCTTTCTTT. Protein: CASSHRDRGNTEAFF.

The V and J genes are TRBV6-1 and TRBJ2-3, with TRBD2 as a possible D gene (5 bases). The germline gives CDR1 MNHNS, CDR2 SASEGT. V lost 5 bases and J lost 3, with 18 bases in between. This CDR3 contains 16 residues. The CDR3 DNA reads as TGTGCCAGCAGTTTCCCGGCGGGCGCCGGTACAGATACGCAGTATTTT. It encodes CASSFPAGAGTDTQYF.

This chain joins TRBV11-2 and TRBJ2-3, with D tentatively TRBD1 or TRBD2 (5 bases each). V lost 1 base, J lost 4 bases, and 12 bases lay in between. Germline loops: CDR1 SGHAT, CDR2 FQNNGV. The CDR3 runs to 15 residues. The CDR3, as DNA: TGTGCCAGCAGCTTAGTGGGGGTGATTTCAGATACGCAGTATTTT. It translates to CASSLVGVISDTQYF.

Only a few counts were recorded for this clonotype. This chain connects TRBV12-5 to TRBJ1-1; D ambiguous. Trimming cost V 1 base and J 5 bases, with 8 bases left between them. CDR3 size: 13 residues. Germline V gene lookup returns CDR1 LGHNT and CDR2 FRNRAP. CDR3 in amino acids: CASGLGPGTEAFF. The CDR3 coding sequence is TGTGCTAGTGGTTTGGGGCCGGGGACTGAAGCTTTCTTT.

A few counts support this clonotype. The chain employs TRBV27 and TRBJ2-2; D not resolved. The germline V gene encodes CDR1 MNHEY and CDR2 SMNVEV (reference sequence). The CDR3 contains 15 residues. The V end was cut by 10 bases, the J end by 3 bases, with 18 bases between. The CDR3 nucleotides are TGTGCCACTCAGTCAAAGACTCAGTACACCGGGGAGCTGTTTTTT. It codes for CATQSKTQYTGELFF.

The V gene is TRBV5-4, the J gene TRBJ2-1, with D possibly TRBD2 on 6 matching bases. The germline gives CDR1 SGHNT, CDR2 YYREEE (reference sequence). The CDR3 runs 16 residues. Trimming pared 3 bases from V and 5 bases from J, leaving 18 bases between. This CDR3 is CASSSWDGGGHNEQFF. The CDR3 nucleotides are TGTGCCAGCAGCTCTTGGGACGGGGGAGGTCACAATGAGCAGTTCTTC.

The chain links TRBV7-9 to TRBJ2-7, with a tentative D call TRBD2 (6 bases). Per germline, CDR1 SEHNR and CDR2 FQNEAQ (reference sequence). The germline V and J ends were trimmed by 3 bases and 6 bases, with 9 bases remaining between them. The CDR3 is made up of 12 amino acids. The CDR3 loop reads CASSFGGFEQYV. In DNA form, the CDR3 reads TGTGCCAGCAGCTTCGGAGGGTTCGAGCAGTACGTC.

V is TRBV13 and J is TRBJ2-1; D is ambiguous. V lost 3 bases and J lost 1, with 7 bases in between. This CDR3 has 14 residues. Germline V gives CDR1 PRHDT, CDR2 FYEKMQ (reference sequence). DNA for the CDR3: TGTGCCAGCAGCTTTCTTCCTTCCTACAATGAGCAGTTCTTC. As protein: CASSFLPSYNEQFF.

This clonotype was picked up a small number of times. The V gene is TRBV5-8, the J gene TRBJ2-7; TRBD2 might be the D (6 bases). Trimming shortened V by 0 bases and J by 5 bases, and 12 bases separated the two germline ends. The CDR3 runs 14 residues. Germline CDR1 and CDR2: SGHTS and YDEGEE. CDR3 in amino acids: CASSLGGVNHEQYF. In DNA, the CDR3 is TGTGCCAGCAGCTTGGGCGGGGTCAACCACGAGCAGTACTTC.

The chain uses TRBV19 and TRBJ2-1; a possible D gene is TRBD1 (5 bases). Trimming took off 5 bases at V and 5 bases at J, with 16 bases between the two ends. The CDR3 sequence is 15 residues long. Germline loops: CDR1 LNHDA, CDR2 SQIVND (reference sequence). In nucleotides, the CDR3 is TGTGCCAGTAGTGACAGTCCCGCCCGAAACAATGAGCAGTTCTTC. This gives the protein CASSDSPARNNEQFF.

V gene TRBV28 combines with J gene TRBJ1-1; D unresolved. The CDR3 sequence is 14 residues long. The V end was cut by 5 bases, the J end by 5 bases, with 15 bases between. Germline CDR1 is MDHEN and CDR2 is SYDVKM. The CDR3 DNA sequence: TGTGCCAGCAGTCGGTTGCGGGATTGGACTGAAGCTTTCTTT. It specifies CASSRLRDWTEAFF.

V usage is TRBV5-4 and J usage is TRBJ2-7; tentative D call: TRBD2 (6 bases). The CDR3 is 16 residues long. Trimming took off 3 bases at V and 2 bases at J, with 18 bases between the two ends. Germline V CDR1 and CDR2: SGHNT, YYREEE (reference sequence). The CDR3 here is CASSSPPRDSTYEQYF. The CDR3 bases are TGTGCCAGCAGCTCCCCCCCCCGGGACTCAACCTACGAGCAGTACTTC. Full variable domain (missing parts from reference TRBV5-4 and TRBJ2-7): ETGVTQSPTHLIKTRGQQVTLRCSSQSGHNTVSWYQQALGQGPQFIFQYYREEENGRGNFPPRFSGLQFPNYSSELNVNALELDDSALYLCASSSPPRDSTYEQYFGPGTRLTVT.

Ten or more counts support this clonotype. J is TRBJ2-3 and V is TRBV12-3 or TRBV12-4, with D perhaps matching TRBD1 or TRBD2 (6 bases each). The CDR3 is 14 amino acids. V shed 2 bases and J shed 6 bases, with 12 bases lying between them. For the CDR3, the DNA is TGTGCCAGCAGTTTAACAACAGGGAGGGATACGCAGTATTTT. It is translated as CASSLTTGRDTQYF.

This clonotype was seen more than once but under ten times. This chain uses TRBV7-9 with TRBJ2-1; the D gene is possibly TRBD1 (6 bases). CDR1 and CDR2 from the germline V gene are SEHNR and FQNEAQ (reference sequence). The CDR3 has 16 amino acids. V lost 5 bases and J lost 9, with 23 bases in between. The CDR3 loop reads CASSPSAGDIYVEQFF. The DNA for the CDR3 is TGTGCCAGCAGCCCCTCGGCAGGGGATATTTACGTTGAGCAGTTCTTC.

The chain links TRBV7-2 to TRBJ2-3; 9 bases line up with TRBD2. J gave up 6 bases and V 4 bases, and 8 bases lay outside the gene matches. This CDR3 contains 15 residues. In germline, CDR1 is SGHTA, CDR2 FQGNSA. CDR3 DNA sequence: TGTGCCAGCAGCTGGGGCGGGGGGGGATCGGATACGCAGTATTTT. It is translated as CASSWGGGGSDTQYF.

This chain links TRBV19 with TRBJ1-5; a weak D match, TRBD1 (5 bases). This CDR3 is built from 14 residues. The V end lost 9 bases, the J end lost 4 bases, and 16 bases lay between the germline ends. Germline V lookup: CDR1 LNHDA, CDR2 SQIVND (reference sequence). The CDR3 region is CASHRKRGNQPQHF. The CDR3 DNA follows: TGTGCCAGCCACAGGAAACGGGGAAATCAGCCCCAGCATTTT. The variable domain in full, with the rest retrieved from reference TRBV19 and TRBJ1-5, is DGGITQSPKYLFRKEGQNVTLSCEQNLNHDAMYWYRQDPGQGLRLIYYSQIVNDFQKGDIAEGYSVSREKKESFPLTVTSAQKNPTAFYLCASHRKRGNQPQHFGDGTRLSIL.